The 19 T cell receptor beta chains presented below share a single source sample, sequenced in a study of PD-L1 blockade in urothelial cancer. The table came from immunoSEQ multiplex PCR; TCRdb's copy has only in-frame clones and leaves some out. This table holds around 79,000 clones, 85% found once. Documented time point: pretreatment peripheral blood. The sequences come from PBMCs, collected around atezolizumab (anti-PD-L1) treatment. The source of these receptors is a man between 40 and 49 years old with urothelial cancer.

The chain has TRBV7-3 and TRBJ2-5, with TRBD1 as a possible D gene (6 bases). This CDR3 has 15 amino acids. CDR1 is SGHTA and CDR2 is FQGTGA in the germline V gene. Trimming removed 0 bases at V and 5 bases at J, with 13 bases between. Here the CDR3 reads CASSLTDSIWETQYF. In DNA, the CDR3 is TGTGCCAGCAGCTTAACGGACAGTATCTGGGAGACCCAGTACTTC.

The V call is TRBV5-4, the J call TRBJ2-7, with 10 bases aligning to TRBD2. This CDR3 is 16 amino acids long. V lost 0 bases and J lost 4; bases outside the gene matches: 7. The V gene's germline CDR1 is SGHNT and CDR2 YYREEE (reference sequence). The CDR3 spells CASSLEKASGRYEQYF. In nucleotides, the CDR3 is TGTGCCAGCAGCTTGGAAAAAGCTAGCGGGAGATACGAGCAGTACTTC.

In this sample, this clone turned up a few times. This rearrangement joins TRBV28 to TRBJ2-7; no clear D gene. V lost 7 bases and J lost 2, with 9 bases in between. The CDR3 length is 12 residues. CDR1 MDHEN and CDR2 SYDVKM come from the germline V gene. CDR3 sequence reads: CASTQRPYEQYF. The CDR3 region has the DNA TGTGCCAGCACCCAGAGGCCCTACGAGCAGTACTTC.

This rearrangement joins TRBV30 to TRBJ1-2; maybe TRBD1 (5 bases). Trimming cost V 3 bases and J 0 bases, with 17 bases left between them. Looked up from germline, CDR1 is GTSNPN and CDR2 is SVGIG (reference sequence). CDR3 size: 16 residues. The CDR3 coding sequence is TGTGCCTGGAGGAAAAGGGGCCCAAGAGCTAACTATGGCTACACCTTC. This gives the protein CAWRKRGPRANYGYTF. The variable domain in full, with the rest retrieved from reference TRBV30 and TRBJ1-2, is SQTIHQWPATLVQPVGSPLSLECTVEGTSNPNLYWYRQAAGRGLQLLFYSVGIGQISSEVPQNLSASRPQDRQFILSSKKLLLSDSGFYLCAWRKRGPRANYGYTFGSGTRLTVV.

This chain joins TRBV25-1 and TRBJ2-7, with a tentative D call TRBD2 (6 bases). Trimming cost V 6 bases and J 8 bases, with 17 bases left between them. Germline V gives CDR1 MGHDK, CDR2 SYGVNS. The CDR3 extends over 13 amino acids. Here the CDR3 reads CASSAGTGAKQYF. The DNA of the CDR3 is TGTGCCAGCAGCGCCGGGACTGGGGCTAAGCAGTACTTC.

The chain joins TRBV19 to TRBJ2-7, with D tentatively TRBD2 (5 bases). V lost 3 bases and J 2 bases, leaving 14 bases between the germline ends. The CDR3 loop spans 15 amino acids. CDR1 and CDR2 (germline): LNHDA, SQIVND (reference sequence). This CDR3 is CASSMGSGKAYEQYF. CDR3 nucleotides: TGTGCCAGTAGTATGGGGAGCGGAAAAGCCTACGAGCAGTACTTC.

The chain has TRBV30 and TRBJ1-5, with no clear D. The CDR3 loop spans 14 amino acids. CDR1 is GTSNPN, CDR2 SVGIG, per germline (reference sequence). Trimming took 0 bases from V and 3 from J, leaving 9 bases between them. This chain's CDR3 is CAWSVGGNNQPQHF. The CDR3 DNA reads as TGTGCCTGGAGTGTTGGAGGGAACAATCAGCCCCAGCATTTT.

This sequence joins TRBV7-8 and TRBJ2-1; tentative D call: TRBD2 (5 bases). This CDR3 region has 11 residues. CDR1 and CDR2 (germline): SGHVS, FQNEAQ. V was cut by 3 bases and J by 10 bases, with 7 bases left in between. CDR3 bases: TGTGCCAGCAGCTTCGCTAGCGAGCAGTTCTTC. Translation gives CASSFASEQFF.

This chain links TRBV28 with TRBJ1-5; TRBD1 matches 8 bases. Germline CDR1 is MDHEN and CDR2 is SYDVKM. The V gene end was trimmed by 6 bases and the J gene end by 6 bases; junction bases not matched to a gene: 13. The CDR3 consists of 16 residues. In nucleotides, the CDR3 is TGTGCCAGCAGCGATACAGGGGGGACGGGTGGTCAGCCCCAGCATTTT. Translation gives CASSDTGGTGGQPQHF.

V is TRBV5-4 and J is TRBJ2-1; maybe TRBD1 (5 bases). Germline CDR1 SGHNT, CDR2 YYREEE (reference sequence). The CDR3 covers 11 residues. V lost 4 bases and J 12 bases, leaving 11 bases between the germline ends. For the CDR3, the DNA is TGTGCCAGCAGCCAGGGTTGGGTGCAGTTCTTC. Amino acids: CASSQGWVQFF.

The J gene is TRBJ2-1, the V gene TRBV30, with 9 nucleotides matching TRBD2. V was clipped by 1 base and J by 9 bases; unmatched bases: 7. This CDR3 is built from 14 residues. Germline CDR1 reads GTSNPN; CDR2 reads SVGIG (reference sequence). The CDR3 nucleotides read TGTGCCTGGAGTGAGGGACTAGCATTCGGTGAGCAGTTCTTC. Protein sequence: CAWSEGLAFGEQFF.

The DNA for the CDR3 is TGTGCCAGCAGCTTAGACAGGCTAAGCTCCTACGAGCAGTACTTC. Amino acids: CASSLDRLSSYEQYF. The gene calls are TRBV7-2 and TRBJ2-7, with D possibly being TRBD1 (5 bases). V shed 1 base and J shed 0 bases, with 10 bases lying between them. The CDR3 runs to 15 residues. CDR1 SGHTA and CDR2 FQGNSA come from the germline V gene.

The CDR3 DNA sequence: TGTGCCAGCAGCGCCCCCGGGACAGGGTTCCGGGAGCTGTTTTTT. Amino acids: CASSAPGTGFRELFF. The V gene is TRBV9, the J gene TRBJ2-2; 9 bases agree with TRBD1. CDR1 SGDLS and CDR2 YYNGEE come from the germline V gene. Losses at the gene ends were 3 bases for V and 9 bases for J; bases not matched to a gene: 9. This CDR3 spans 15 amino acids.

This chain connects TRBV2 to TRBJ1-2; tentatively, D is TRBD1 (5 bases). Germline assignment: CDR1 SNHLY and CDR2 FYNNEI. V dropped 7 bases and J dropped 4 bases, with 16 bases sitting between them. This CDR3 spans 14 amino acids. As DNA, the CDR3 is TGTGCCAGCACCCGGGGGGGAGGAGCCTATGGCTACACCTTC. It encodes CASTRGGGAYGYTF.

This chain uses TRBV6-6 with TRBJ2-1; D is possibly TRBD1 (5 bases). From germline, CDR1 is MNHNY and CDR2 SVGAGI (reference sequence). Deletions cut 6 bases from V and 0 bases from J, with 9 bases between. The CDR3 length is 14 residues. The CDR3 reads CASRRQSSYNEQFF. In DNA form, the CDR3 reads TGTGCCAGCAGACGACAGTCCTCCTACAATGAGCAGTTCTTC.

V usage is TRBV19 and J usage is TRBJ2-7; D uncertain. The CDR3 runs 13 residues. From germline, CDR1 is LNHDA and CDR2 SQIVND (reference sequence). The V end lost 0 bases, the J end lost 7 bases, and 10 bases lay between the germline ends. CDR3 DNA: TGTGCCAGTAGTATAGAACGACTTGGGGAGCAGTACTTC. Protein: CASSIERLGEQYF.

CDR3 nucleotide sequence: TGCGCCAGCAGCCAAGAGGGAGGCAGGAGGAGCTACACCTTC. Its translation is CASSQEGGRRSYTF. V gene TRBV4-1 combines with J gene TRBJ1-2; D is undetermined. The germline V and J ends were trimmed by 0 bases and 9 bases, with 14 bases remaining between them. The V gene's germline CDR1 is MGHRA and CDR2 YSYEKL. This CDR3 has 14 residues.

This clone appeared a single time. The chain couples TRBV11-1 to TRBJ2-2; no clear D gene. The CDR3 contains 15 residues. CDR1 and CDR2 (germline): SGHAT, FQDESV (reference sequence). The germline V and J ends were trimmed by 5 bases and 5 bases, with 15 bases remaining between them. This CDR3 reads CASSHSIFSTGELFF. CDR3 in DNA: TGTGCCAGCAGCCACTCAATATTCTCTACCGGGGAGCTGTTTTTT.

The rearrangement joins TRBV7-2 to TRBJ2-7, with 9 bases fitting TRBD1. CDR3 length: 15 amino acids. With V trimmed by 5 bases and J by 2 bases, 7 bases remained unmatched. CDR1 is SGHTA and CDR2 is FQGNSA in the germline V gene. CDR3 sequence reads: CASSQGTGRAYEQYF. The CDR3 coding sequence is TGTGCCAGCAGCCAGGGGACAGGGAGGGCCTACGAGCAGTACTTC.